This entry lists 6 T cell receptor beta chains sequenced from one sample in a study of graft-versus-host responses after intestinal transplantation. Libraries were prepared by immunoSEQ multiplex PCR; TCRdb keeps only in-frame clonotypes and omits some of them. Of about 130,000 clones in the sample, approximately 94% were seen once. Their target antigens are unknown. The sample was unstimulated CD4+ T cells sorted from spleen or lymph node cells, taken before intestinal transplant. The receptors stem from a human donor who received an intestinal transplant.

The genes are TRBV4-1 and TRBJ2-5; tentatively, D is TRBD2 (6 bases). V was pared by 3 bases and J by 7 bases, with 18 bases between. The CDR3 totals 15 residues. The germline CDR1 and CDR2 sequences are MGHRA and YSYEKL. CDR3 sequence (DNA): TGCGCCAGCAGCCAGCCCCCGCGGGACGGGGGGACCCAGTACTTC. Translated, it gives CASSQPPRDGGTQYF.

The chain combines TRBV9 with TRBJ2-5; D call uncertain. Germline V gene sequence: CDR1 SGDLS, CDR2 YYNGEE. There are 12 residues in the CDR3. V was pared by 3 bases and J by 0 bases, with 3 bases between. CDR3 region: CASSADQETQYF. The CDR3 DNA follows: TGTGCCAGCAGCGCCGACCAAGAGACCCAGTACTTC.

The CDR3 DNA follows: TGCGCCAGCAGCCCAACGATGGGTGTGACAACTAATGAAAAACTGTTTTTT. Encoded protein: CASSPTMGVTTNEKLFF. The chain uses TRBV4-1 and TRBJ1-4; unclear D gene. The CDR3 totals 17 residues. CDR1 is MGHRA, CDR2 YSYEKL, per germline. V gave up 4 bases and J gave up 0 bases, with 15 bases separating them.

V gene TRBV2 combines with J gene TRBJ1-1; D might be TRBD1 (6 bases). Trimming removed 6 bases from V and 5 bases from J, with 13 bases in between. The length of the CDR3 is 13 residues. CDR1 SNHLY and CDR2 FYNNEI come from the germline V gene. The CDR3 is CASRIEGGTEAFF. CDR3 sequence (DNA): TGTGCCAGCAGGATTGAGGGGGGAACTGAAGCTTTCTTT.

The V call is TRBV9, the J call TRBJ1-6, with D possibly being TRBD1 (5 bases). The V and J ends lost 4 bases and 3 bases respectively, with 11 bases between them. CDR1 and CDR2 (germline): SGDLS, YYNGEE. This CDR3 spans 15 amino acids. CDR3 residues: CASSPRDYYNSPLHF. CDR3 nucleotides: TGTGCCAGCAGCCCCAGGGACTACTATAATTCACCCCTCCACTTT. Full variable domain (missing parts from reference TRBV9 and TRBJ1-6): DSGVTQTPKHLITATGQRVTLRCSPRSGDLSVYWYQQSLDQGLQFLIQYYNGEERAKGNILERFSAQQFPDLHSELNLSSLELGDSALYFCASSPRDYYNSPLHFGNGTRLTVT.

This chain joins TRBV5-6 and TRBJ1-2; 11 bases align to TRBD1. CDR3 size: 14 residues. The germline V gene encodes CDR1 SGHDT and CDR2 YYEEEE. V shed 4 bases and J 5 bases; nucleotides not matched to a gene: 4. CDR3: CASSRTGGEYGYTF. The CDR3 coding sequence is TGTGCCAGCAGCCGGACAGGGGGCGAATATGGCTACACCTTC.